This passage covers 3 T cell receptor beta chains from one sample sequenced in a study of T cell clonality in common variable immunodeficiency. Clones were read by immunoSEQ multiplex PCR, and TCRdb kept only the in-frame ones, dropping some. The sample yields some 25,000 clones, without any singletons. Their cognate antigens are unknown. Study observations and caveats: Fewer deletions and N-nucleotide insertions were reportedly seen in common variable immunodeficiency TCR beta sequences.

The material sequenced was peripheral blood mononuclear cells. The receptors were gathered from a human donor with common variable immunodeficiency.

This clone was observed a few times. The read ends 3 residues early relative to the CDR3; the germline J gene fills the gap. This chain links TRBV13 with TRBJ2-1, with 16 bases lining up with TRBD2. Germline V lookup: CDR1 PRHDT, CDR2 FYEKMQ (reference sequence). Losses at the gene ends were 5 bases for V and 4 bases for J; bases not matched to a gene: 2. The CDR3 consists of 16 residues. The part of the CDR3 DNA that was read is TGTGCCAGCAGCACGGGACTAGCGGGAGGGTACAATGAG. Translating gives CASSTGLAGGYNE. The CDR3, in full, reads CASSTGLAGGYNEQFF.

Details on this clone: The read terminates 3 residues ahead of where the CDR3 ends, so the germline J gene completes it. This rearrangement joins TRBV7-8 to TRBJ2-5; 11 bases match TRBD2. The CDR3 runs 17 residues. V lost 3 bases to trimming and J lost 1 base; unmatched junction nucleotides: 7. Germline CDR1 is SGHVS and CDR2 is FQNEAQ. This CDR3 reads CASSFARGLAAQETQYF. CDR3 DNA (partial): TGTGCCAGCAGCTTTGCACGGGGACTAGCGGCCCAAGAGACC.

This clone was counted only a few times. One junction end disagrees with the germline gene, perhaps due to a read error. The missing CDR3 end, 3 residues past where the read stops, is filled in from the germline J gene. The genes are TRBV7-9 and TRBJ1-2; TRBD1 matches at 8 bases. CDR3 length: 13 amino acids. From germline, CDR1 is SEHNR and CDR2 FQNEAQ (reference sequence). The chain's CDR3 is CSSSRQGTYGYTF. Incomplete CDR3 DNA: TGTTCCAGCAGCCGACAGGGGACCTATGGC. Looking up the rest from reference TRBV7-9 and TRBJ1-2 gives the full variable domain: DTGVSQNPRHKITKRGQNVTFRCDPISEHNRLYWYRQTLGQGPEFLTYFQNEAQLEKSRLLSDRFSAERPKGSFSTLEIQRTEQGDSAMYLCSSSRQGTYGYTFGSGTRLTVV.